This T cell receptor (beta chain) is from a study of blood T cell repertoires in COVID-19. Repertoires were generated with immunoSEQ multiplex PCR, while TCRdb's copy carries only in-frame clones and drops some. Among under 250,000 clones listed, 70% to 85% were seen once. Clinical history as reported by participants underpinned cohort assignment. In Cohort 3, a recovered donor had either two negative PCRs, clearance, or symptom resolution. The germline gives CDR1 LNHDA, CDR2 SQIVND (reference sequence). The CDR3 loop spans 14 amino acids. With 5 bases removed from V and 2 bases from J, the gap between germline ends came to 13 bases.

Sequencing input: PBMCs or T cells enriched from blood (not recorded which). The receptor was isolated from a woman aged 55-70 years who had recovered from COVID-19. This sequence joins TRBV19 and TRBJ2-7; the D gene is possibly TRBD2 (5 bases). The CDR3 sequence: CASSEGSDAYEQYF. CDR3 in DNA: TGTGCCAGTAGTGAGGGCTCGGACGCCTACGAGCAGTACTTC.